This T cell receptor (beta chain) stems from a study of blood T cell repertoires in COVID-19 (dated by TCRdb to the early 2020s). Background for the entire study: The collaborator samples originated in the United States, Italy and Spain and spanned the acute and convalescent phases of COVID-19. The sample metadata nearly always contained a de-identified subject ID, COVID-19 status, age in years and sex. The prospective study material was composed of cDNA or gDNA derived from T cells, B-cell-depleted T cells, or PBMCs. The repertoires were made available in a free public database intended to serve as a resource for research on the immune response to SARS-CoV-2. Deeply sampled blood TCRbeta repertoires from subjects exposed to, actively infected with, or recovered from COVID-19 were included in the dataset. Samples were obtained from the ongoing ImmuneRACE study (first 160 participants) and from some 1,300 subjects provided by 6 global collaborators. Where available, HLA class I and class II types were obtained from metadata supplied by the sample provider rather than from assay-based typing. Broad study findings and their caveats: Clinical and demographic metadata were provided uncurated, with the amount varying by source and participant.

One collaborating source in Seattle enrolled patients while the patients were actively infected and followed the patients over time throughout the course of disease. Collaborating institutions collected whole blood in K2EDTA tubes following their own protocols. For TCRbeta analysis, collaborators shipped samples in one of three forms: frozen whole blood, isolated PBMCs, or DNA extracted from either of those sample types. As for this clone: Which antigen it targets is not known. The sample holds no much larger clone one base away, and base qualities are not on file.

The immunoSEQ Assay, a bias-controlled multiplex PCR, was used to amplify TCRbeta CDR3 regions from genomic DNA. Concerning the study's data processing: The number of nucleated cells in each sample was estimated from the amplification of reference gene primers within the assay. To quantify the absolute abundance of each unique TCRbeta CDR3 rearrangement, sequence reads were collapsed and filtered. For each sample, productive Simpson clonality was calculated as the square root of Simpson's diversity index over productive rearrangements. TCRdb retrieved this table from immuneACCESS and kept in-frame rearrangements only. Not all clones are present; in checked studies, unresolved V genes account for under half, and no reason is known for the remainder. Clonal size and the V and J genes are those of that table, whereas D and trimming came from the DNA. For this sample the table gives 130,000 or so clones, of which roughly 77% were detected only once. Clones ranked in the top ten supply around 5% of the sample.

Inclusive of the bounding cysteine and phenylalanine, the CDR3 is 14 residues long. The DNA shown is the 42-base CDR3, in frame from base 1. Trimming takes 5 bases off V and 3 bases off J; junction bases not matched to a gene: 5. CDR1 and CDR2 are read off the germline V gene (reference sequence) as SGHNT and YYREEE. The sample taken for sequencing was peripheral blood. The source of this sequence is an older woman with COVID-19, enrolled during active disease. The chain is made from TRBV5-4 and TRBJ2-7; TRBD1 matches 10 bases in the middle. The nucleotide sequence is TGTGCCAGCAGATCCCGGGACAGGGGCTACGAGCAGTACTTC. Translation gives CASRSRDRGYEQYF.